The 13 T cell receptor beta chains below come from one sample, sequenced in a study of T-cell reconstitution after alpha-beta-depleted transplantation in children. During its preparation, the TCRbeta library received unique molecular identifiers. MiXCR, run by TCRdb on the PCR reads, gives a single entry per CDR3 protein. The sample records a few hundred thousand distinct CDR3 sequences, approximately 12% being singletons. Source: PBMCs, mostly from graft donor cells, taken 360 days after TCRalphabeta/CD19-depleted stem cell transplant. These receptors were taken from a male patient between 10 and 17 years old who had a stem cell transplant for acute myeloid leukemia, so the T cells may come from the graft donor.

This clonotype was picked up many times. The V gene is TRBV12-3 or TRBV12-4, the J gene TRBJ2-1, with D uncertain. The CDR3 covers 14 residues. The V end lost 6 bases, the J end lost 1 base, and 10 bases lay between the germline ends. The CDR3 region has the DNA TGTGCCAGCAGACCGACCTGGTCCTACAATGAGCAGTTCTTC. Translating gives CASRPTWSYNEQFF.

This clonotype was seen only a few times. This rearrangement joins TRBV7-9 to TRBJ2-1; 8 bases map to TRBD2. The CDR3 extends over 15 amino acids. Germline CDR1 SEHNR, CDR2 FQNEAQ (reference sequence). J was trimmed by 5 bases and V by 2 bases; bases with no gene match: 5. CDR3 region: CASSLPISGDNEQFF. The CDR3 coding sequence is TGTGCCAGCAGCTTACCTATTAGCGGGGACAATGAGCAGTTCTTC.

This clonotype was recorded many times. The CDR3 nucleotides are TGTGCCAGCACCAAGACAGGGAGCAATCAGCCCCAGCATTTT. Amino acid sequence: CASTKTGSNQPQHF. This chain uses TRBV12-3 or TRBV12-4 with TRBJ1-5; TRBD1 agrees at 7 bases. After removal of 7 bases from V and 1 base from J, the junction contained 4 bases not matched to a gene. The CDR3 totals 14 residues.

This clonotype has a handful of counts. This chain connects TRBV19 to TRBJ2-3; TRBD2 agrees at 12 bases. Trimming removed 4 bases from V and 2 bases from J; junction bases left unmatched: 7. The CDR3 loop spans 17 amino acids. Germline-derived CDR1 and CDR2 are LNHDA and SQIVND (reference sequence). In nucleotides, the CDR3 is TGTGCCAGTAGTACTCGGACTAGCGGGACCCTCACAGATACGCAGTATTTT. This sequence encodes CASSTRTSGTLTDTQYF.

This clonotype was counted at least ten times. The V and J genes are TRBV7-2 and TRBJ2-4, with TRBD2 identical over 9 bases. Germline V gene sequence: CDR1 SGHTA, CDR2 FQGNSA. V shed 8 bases, J shed 0 bases, and the junction held 26 bases outside the gene matches. The CDR3 is made up of 22 amino acids. This CDR3 is CASRLNRVAGVGLFLAKNIQYF. CDR3 coding DNA: TGTGCCAGCCGACTGAATCGGGTAGCGGGAGTAGGACTGTTTCTAGCCAAAAACATTCAGTACTTC. The full variable domain, in which reference TRBV7-2 and TRBJ2-4 provide the parts outside the CDR3, is GAGVSQSPSNKVTEKGKDVELRCDPISGHTALYWYRQSLGQGLEFLIYFQGNSAPDKSGLPSDRFSAERTGGSVSTLTIQRTQQEDSAVYLCASRLNRVAGVGLFLAKNIQYFGAGTRLSVL.

Details on this clonotype: The CDR3 does not end in the conserved phenylalanine or tryptophan, so this is likely a read error. The chain links TRBV4-3 to TRBJ1-1, with D uncertain. Trimming took off 0 bases at V and 4 bases at J, with 9 bases between the two ends. Germline V gene data show CDR1 as LGHNA and CDR2 as YSLEER. The CDR3 is 14 residues long. The CDR3 protein is CASSQDVGITEAFC. CDR3 bases: TGCGCCAGCAGCCAAGATGTGGGCATCACTGAAGCTTTCTGT.

In its sample, this clonotype was seen many times. V gene TRBV7-2 combines with J gene TRBJ2-2; tentative D call: TRBD2 (6 bases). The CDR3 contains 15 residues. V lost 1 base and J lost 7, with 13 bases in between. The germline CDR1 and CDR2 sequences are SGHTA and FQGNSA. CDR3 coding DNA: TGTGCCAGCAGCTTAGTGGGACTTCGGAGCGGGGAGCTGTTTTTT. It encodes CASSLVGLRSGELFF.

The chain is built from TRBV30 and TRBJ2-1; no reliable D call. V lost 0 bases and J lost 4, with 10 bases in between. Per the germline V gene, CDR1 is GTSNPN and CDR2 is SVGIG (reference sequence). The CDR3 runs to 14 residues. The CDR3, as DNA: TGTGCCTGGAGTGTAGTGGCTACATACAATGAGCAGTTCTTC. Translation: CAWSVVATYNEQFF.

Only a few counts were recorded for this clonotype. V gene TRBV7-2 combines with J gene TRBJ2-3, with 8 bases matching TRBD2. The CDR3 runs to 17 residues. Per the germline V gene, CDR1 is SGHTA and CDR2 is FQGNSA. The ends lost 5 bases at V and 5 bases at J; junction bases unmatched: 15. This CDR3 is CASSLVRWSGSIDTQYF. The CDR3 DNA sequence: TGTGCCAGCAGCCTCGTTCGATGGAGCGGGAGTATAGATACGCAGTATTTT.

CDR3: CASSEAGGYNEQFF. CDR3 nucleotides: TGTGCCAGCAGTGAAGCAGGAGGGTACAATGAGCAGTTCTTC. The gene calls are TRBV2 and TRBJ2-1, with a weak D call TRBD2 (6 bases). V was trimmed by 0 bases and J by 4 bases, leaving 7 bases between them. The V gene's germline CDR1 is SNHLY and CDR2 FYNNEI. The CDR3 runs 14 residues.

The chain employs TRBV20-1 and TRBJ2-7; D unresolved. V was cut by 5 bases and J by 4 bases, with 15 bases left in between. CDR3 size: 13 residues. CDR1 is DFQATT, CDR2 SNEGSKA, per germline (reference sequence). The CDR3 reads CSASWARDYEQYF. The CDR3 coding sequence is TGCAGTGCTTCCTGGGCTAGGGATTACGAGCAGTACTTC.

Details on this clonotype: This could be a read error, since a much larger clone is one nucleotide away. The chain recombines TRBV4-3 with TRBJ2-7; 9 positions match TRBD1. Unmatched junction bases numbered 11, after V lost 4 bases and J lost 7 bases. CDR1 and CDR2 (germline): LGHNA, YSLEER. This CDR3 has 15 residues. CDR3 sequence: CASSRETGGFREQYF. The CDR3 DNA reads as TGCGCCAGCAGCCGAGAAACAGGGGGCTTTCGAGAGCAGTACTTC.

This rearrangement joins TRBV6-2 or TRBV6-3 to TRBJ2-3, with D perhaps matching TRBD2 (6 bases). The CDR3 runs 16 residues. Germline CDR1 is MNHEY and CDR2 is SVGEGT. Trimming left V 2 bases short and J 0 bases short, with 12 bases between. The CDR3 region is CASSYRERSSTDTQYF. In nucleotides, the CDR3 is TGTGCCAGCAGTTACCGGGAGCGGTCTAGCACAGATACGCAGTATTTT.